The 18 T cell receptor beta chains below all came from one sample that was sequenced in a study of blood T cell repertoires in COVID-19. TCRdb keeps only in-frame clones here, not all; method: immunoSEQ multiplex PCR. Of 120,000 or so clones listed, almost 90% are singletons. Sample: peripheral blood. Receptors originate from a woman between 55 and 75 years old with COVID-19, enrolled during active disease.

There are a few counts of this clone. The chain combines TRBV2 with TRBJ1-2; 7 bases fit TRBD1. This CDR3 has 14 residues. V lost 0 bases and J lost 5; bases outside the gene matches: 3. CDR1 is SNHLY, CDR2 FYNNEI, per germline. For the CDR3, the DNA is TGTGCCAGCAGTGAAGCGCTGACAGGGTATGGCTACACCTTC. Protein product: CASSEALTGYGYTF.

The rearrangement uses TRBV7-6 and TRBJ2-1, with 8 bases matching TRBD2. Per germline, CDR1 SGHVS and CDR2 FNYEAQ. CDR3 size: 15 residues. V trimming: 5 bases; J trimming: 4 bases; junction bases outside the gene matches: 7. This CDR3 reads CASSDVTSGYNEQFF. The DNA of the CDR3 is TGTGCCAGCAGCGACGTAACTAGCGGATACAATGAGCAGTTCTTC.

The CDR3 DNA follows: TGTGCCAGCAGCGTGAGGACAGGGGGTGAGCAGTTCTTC. This encodes CASSVRTGGEQFF. This rearrangement joins TRBV5-4 to TRBJ2-1; the match to TRBD1 covers 10 bases. The V segment lost 4 bases and the J segment 9 bases; nucleotides outside the gene matches: 4. The V gene's germline CDR1 is SGHNT and CDR2 YYREEE (reference sequence). The CDR3 is made up of 13 amino acids.

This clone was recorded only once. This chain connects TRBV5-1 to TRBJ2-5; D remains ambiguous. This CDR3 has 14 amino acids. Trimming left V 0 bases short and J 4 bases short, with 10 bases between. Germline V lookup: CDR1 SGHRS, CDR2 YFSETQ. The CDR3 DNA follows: TGCGCCAGCAGCTTGGGCCTACCGGGAGAGACCCAGTACTTC. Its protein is CASSLGLPGETQYF.

The CDR3 sequence is CASSGQGNYGYTF. CDR3 nucleotide sequence: TGTGCCAGTAGTGGACAGGGGAACTATGGCTACACCTTC. The chain links TRBV19 to TRBJ1-2; 9 bases match TRBD1. Losses at the gene ends were 5 bases for V and 2 bases for J; bases not matched to a gene: 0. The germline gives CDR1 LNHDA, CDR2 SQIVND (reference sequence). The CDR3 is made up of 13 amino acids.

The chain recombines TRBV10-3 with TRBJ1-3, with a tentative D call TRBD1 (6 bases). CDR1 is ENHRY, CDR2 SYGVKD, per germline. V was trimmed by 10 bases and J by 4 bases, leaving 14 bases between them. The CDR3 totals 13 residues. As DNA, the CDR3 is TGTGCCAGCGGACAGACGATGGGAAACACCATATATTTT. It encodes CASGQTMGNTIYF.

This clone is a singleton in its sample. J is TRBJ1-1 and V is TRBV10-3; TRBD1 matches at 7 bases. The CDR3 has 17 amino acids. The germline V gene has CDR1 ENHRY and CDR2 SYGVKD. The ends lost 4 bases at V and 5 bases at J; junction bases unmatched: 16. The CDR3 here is CAISGGPTGTVRTEAFF. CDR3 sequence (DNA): TGTGCCATCAGTGGGGGACCTACCGGGACAGTAAGGACTGAAGCTTTCTTT.

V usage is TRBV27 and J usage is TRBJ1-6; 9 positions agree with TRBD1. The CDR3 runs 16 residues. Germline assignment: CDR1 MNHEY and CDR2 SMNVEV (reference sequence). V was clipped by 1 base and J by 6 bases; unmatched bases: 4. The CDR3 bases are TGTGCCAGCAGTTTATTTCTGGGACAGGGTAATTCACCCCTCCACTTT. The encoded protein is CASSLFLGQGNSPLHF.

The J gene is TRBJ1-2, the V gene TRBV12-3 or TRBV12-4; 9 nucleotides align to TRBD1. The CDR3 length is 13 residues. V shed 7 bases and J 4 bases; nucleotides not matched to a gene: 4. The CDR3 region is CASTGTGSYGYTF. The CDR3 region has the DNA TGTGCCAGCACTGGGACAGGGTCCTATGGCTACACCTTC.

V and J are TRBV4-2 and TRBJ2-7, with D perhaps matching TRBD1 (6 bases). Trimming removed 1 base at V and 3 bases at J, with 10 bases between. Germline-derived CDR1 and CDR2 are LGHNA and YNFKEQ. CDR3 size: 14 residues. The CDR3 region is CASSQVNRDYEQYF. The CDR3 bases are TGTGCCAGCAGCCAAGTGAACAGGGACTACGAGCAGTACTTC.

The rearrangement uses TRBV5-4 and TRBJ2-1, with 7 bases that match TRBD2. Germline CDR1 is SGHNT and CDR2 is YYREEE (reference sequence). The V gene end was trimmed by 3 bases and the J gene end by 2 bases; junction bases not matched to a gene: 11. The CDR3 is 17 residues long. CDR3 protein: CASSSHPGGKAYNEQFF. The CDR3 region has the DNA TGTGCCAGCAGCTCCCACCCCGGGGGGAAGGCCTACAATGAGCAGTTCTTC.

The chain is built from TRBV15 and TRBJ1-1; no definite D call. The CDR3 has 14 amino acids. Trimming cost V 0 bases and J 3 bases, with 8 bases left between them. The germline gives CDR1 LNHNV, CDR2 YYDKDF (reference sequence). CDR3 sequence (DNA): TGTGCCACCAGCAGAGATGGGCCCTACACTGAAGCTTTCTTT. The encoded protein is CATSRDGPYTEAFF.

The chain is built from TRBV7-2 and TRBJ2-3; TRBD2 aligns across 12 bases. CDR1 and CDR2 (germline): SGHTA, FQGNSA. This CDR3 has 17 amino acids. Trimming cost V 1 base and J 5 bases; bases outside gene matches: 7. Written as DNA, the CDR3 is TGTGCCAGCAGCTTAGTCGGCCTAGCGGGGGGGCAAGATACGCAGTATTTT. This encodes CASSLVGLAGGQDTQYF.

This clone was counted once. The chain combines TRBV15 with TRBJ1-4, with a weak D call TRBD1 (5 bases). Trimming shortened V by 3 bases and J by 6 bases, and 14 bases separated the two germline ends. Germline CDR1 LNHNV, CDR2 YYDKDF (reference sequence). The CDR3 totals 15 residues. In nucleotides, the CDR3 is TGTGCCACCAGCAGCCTCGTGGACATTGATGAAAAACTGTTTTTT. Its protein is CATSSLVDIDEKLFF.

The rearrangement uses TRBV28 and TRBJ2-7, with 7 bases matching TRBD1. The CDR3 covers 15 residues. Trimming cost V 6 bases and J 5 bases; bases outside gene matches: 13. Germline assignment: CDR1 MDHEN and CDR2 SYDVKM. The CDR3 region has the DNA TGTGCCAGCAGGGGCAGACAGGGACGTTCTAACGAGCAGTACTTC. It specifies CASRGRQGRSNEQYF. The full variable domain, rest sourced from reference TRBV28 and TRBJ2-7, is DVKVTQSSRYLVKRTGEKVFLECVQDMDHENMFWYRQDPGLGLRLIYFSYDVKMKEKGDIPEGYSVSREKKERFSLILESASTNQTSMYLCASRGRQGRSNEQYFGPGTRLTVT.

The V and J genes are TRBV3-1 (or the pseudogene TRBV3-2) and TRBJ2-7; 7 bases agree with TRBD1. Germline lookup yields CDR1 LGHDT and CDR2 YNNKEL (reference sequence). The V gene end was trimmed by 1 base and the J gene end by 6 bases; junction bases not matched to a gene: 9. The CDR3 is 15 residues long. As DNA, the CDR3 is TGTGCCAGCAGCCAAGTCCCAGGGGGTCTCGGCGAGCAGTACTTC. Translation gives CASSQVPGGLGEQYF.

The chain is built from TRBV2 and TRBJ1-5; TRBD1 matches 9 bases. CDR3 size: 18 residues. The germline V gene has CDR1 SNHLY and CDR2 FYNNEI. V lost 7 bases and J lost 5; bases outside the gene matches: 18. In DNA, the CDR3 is TGTGCCAGCACGGAAGGGACAGGGCGAAGCTTGGTATATCAGCCCCAGCATTTT. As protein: CASTEGTGRSLVYQPQHF. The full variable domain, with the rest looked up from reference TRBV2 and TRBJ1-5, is EPEVTQTPSHQVTQMGQEVILRCVPISNHLYFYWYRQILGQKVEFLVSFYNNEISEKSEIFDDQFSVERPDGSNFTLKIRSTKLEDSAMYFCASTEGTGRSLVYQPQHFGDGTRLSIL.

This CDR3 is CASSLTGGANEKLFF. As DNA, the CDR3 is TGCGCCAGCAGCTTGACTGGGGGGGCTAATGAAAAACTGTTTTTT. The chain employs TRBV5-1 and TRBJ1-4, with D perhaps matching TRBD1 (5 bases). The CDR3 length is 15 residues. From germline, CDR1 is SGHRS and CDR2 YFSETQ. V was cut by 1 base and J by 3 bases, with 10 bases left in between.